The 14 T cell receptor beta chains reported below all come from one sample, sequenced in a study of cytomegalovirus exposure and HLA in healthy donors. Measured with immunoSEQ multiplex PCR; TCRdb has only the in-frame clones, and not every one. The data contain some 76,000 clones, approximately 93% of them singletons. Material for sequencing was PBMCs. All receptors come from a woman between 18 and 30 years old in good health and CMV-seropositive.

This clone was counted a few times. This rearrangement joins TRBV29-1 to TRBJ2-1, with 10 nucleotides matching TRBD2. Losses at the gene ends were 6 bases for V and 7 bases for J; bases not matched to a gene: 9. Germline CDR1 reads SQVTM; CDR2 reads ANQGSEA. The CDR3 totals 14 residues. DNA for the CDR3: TGCAGCGTGACAGTAGCGGGAGGAGGGAATGAGCAGTTCTTC. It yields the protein CSVTVAGGGNEQFF.

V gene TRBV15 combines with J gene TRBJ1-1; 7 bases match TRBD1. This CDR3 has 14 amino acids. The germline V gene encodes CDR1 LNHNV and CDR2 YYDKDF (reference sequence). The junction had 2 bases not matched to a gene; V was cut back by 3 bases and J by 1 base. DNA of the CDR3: TGTGCCACCAGCAGGAGGACAGGGAACACTGAAGCTTTCTTT. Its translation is CATSRRTGNTEAFF. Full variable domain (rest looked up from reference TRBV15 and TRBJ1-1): DAMVIQNPRYQVTQFGKPVTLSCSQTLNHNVMYWYQQKSSQAPKLLFHYYDKDFNNEADTPDNFQSRRPNTSFCFLDIRSPGLGDTAMYLCATSRRTGNTEAFFGQGTRLTVV.

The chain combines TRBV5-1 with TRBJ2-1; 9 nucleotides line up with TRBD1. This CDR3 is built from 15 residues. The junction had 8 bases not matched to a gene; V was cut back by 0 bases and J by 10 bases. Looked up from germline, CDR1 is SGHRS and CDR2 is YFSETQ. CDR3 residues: CASSLAGQGIREQFF. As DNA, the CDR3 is TGCGCCAGCAGCTTGGCGGGACAGGGCATAAGGGAGCAGTTCTTC. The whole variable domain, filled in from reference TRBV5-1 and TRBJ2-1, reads KAGVTQTPRYLIKTRGQQVTLSCSPISGHRSVSWYQQTPGQGLQFLFEYFSETQRNKGNFPGRFSGRQFSNSRSEMNVSTLELGDSALYLCASSLAGQGIREQFFGPGTRLTVL.

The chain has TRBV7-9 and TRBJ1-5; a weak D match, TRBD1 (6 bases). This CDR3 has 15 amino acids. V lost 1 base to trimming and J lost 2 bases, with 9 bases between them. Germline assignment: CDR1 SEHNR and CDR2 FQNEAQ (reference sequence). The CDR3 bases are TGTGCCAGCAGCTTAGGTTGGACAGGCAATCAGCCCCAGCATTTT. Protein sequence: CASSLGWTGNQPQHF.

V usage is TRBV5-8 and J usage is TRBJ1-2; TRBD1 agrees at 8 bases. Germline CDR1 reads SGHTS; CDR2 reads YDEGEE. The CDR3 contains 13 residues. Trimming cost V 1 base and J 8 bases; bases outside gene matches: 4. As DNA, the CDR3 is TGTGCCAGCAGCTTGTGGACAGGGAACGGCTACACCTTC. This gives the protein CASSLWTGNGYTF.

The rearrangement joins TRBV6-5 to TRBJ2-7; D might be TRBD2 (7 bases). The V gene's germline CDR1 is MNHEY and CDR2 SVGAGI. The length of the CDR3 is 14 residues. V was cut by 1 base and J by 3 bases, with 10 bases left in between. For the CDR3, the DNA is TGTGCCAGCAGTTACTGGGAGGGGGACTACGAGCAGTACTTC. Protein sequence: CASSYWEGDYEQYF.

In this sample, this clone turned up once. Here the CDR3 DNA reads TGTGCCAGCAGCGTAGACCTAGCGGGAGTAGATGAGCAGTTCTTC. Protein product: CASSVDLAGVDEQFF. This sequence joins TRBV9 and TRBJ2-1; TRBD2 matches at 10 bases. The CDR3 is 15 amino acids. Germline CDR1 reads SGDLS; CDR2 reads YYNGEE. Trimming removed 0 bases from V and 8 bases from J; junction bases left unmatched: 5.

CDR3 residues: CASSARPGTGPGNTIYF. In DNA, the CDR3 is TGTGCCAGCAGCGCACGACCGGGGACAGGGCCTGGAAACACCATATATTTT. V gene TRBV7-9 combines with J gene TRBJ1-3; 9 bases match TRBD1. The germline CDR1 and CDR2 sequences are SEHNR and FQNEAQ (reference sequence). J gave up 2 bases and V 5 bases, and 10 bases lay outside the gene matches. The CDR3 extends over 17 amino acids. The entire variable domain, with the rest obtained from reference TRBV7-9 and TRBJ1-3, is as follows: DTGVSQNPRHKITKRGQNVTFRCDPISEHNRLYWYRQTLGQGPEFLTYFQNEAQLEKSRLLSDRFSAERPKGSFSTLEIQRTEQGDSAMYLCASSARPGTGPGNTIYFGEGSWLTVV.

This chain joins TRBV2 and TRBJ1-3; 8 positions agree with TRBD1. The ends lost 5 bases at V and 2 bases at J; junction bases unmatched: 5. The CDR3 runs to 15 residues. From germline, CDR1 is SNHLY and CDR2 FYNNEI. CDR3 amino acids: CASSFTGGTGNTIYF. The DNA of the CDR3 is TGTGCCAGCAGTTTTACAGGGGGTACTGGAAACACCATATATTTT.

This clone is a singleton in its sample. CDR3 nucleotide sequence: TGTGCCAGCAGTGAATTTCCCAGGGCAGCCTCCTACGAGCAGTACTTC. This codes for CASSEFPRAASYEQYF. The chain links TRBV2 to TRBJ2-7; tentatively, D is TRBD1 (5 bases). V was cut by 2 bases and J by 0 bases, with 14 bases left in between. There are 16 residues in the CDR3. Germline CDR1 SNHLY, CDR2 FYNNEI.

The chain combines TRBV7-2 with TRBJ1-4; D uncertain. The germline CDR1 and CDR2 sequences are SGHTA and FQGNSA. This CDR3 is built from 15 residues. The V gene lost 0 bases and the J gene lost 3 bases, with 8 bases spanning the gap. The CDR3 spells CASSLALGSNEKLFF. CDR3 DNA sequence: TGTGCCAGCAGCTTAGCGCTAGGCTCTAATGAAAAACTGTTTTTT.

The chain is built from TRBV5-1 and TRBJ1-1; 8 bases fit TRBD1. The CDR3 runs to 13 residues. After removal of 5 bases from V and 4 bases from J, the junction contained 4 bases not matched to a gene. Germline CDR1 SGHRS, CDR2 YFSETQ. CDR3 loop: CASSQGAGTEAFF. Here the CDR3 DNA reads TGCGCCAGCAGTCAGGGGGCTGGCACTGAAGCTTTCTTT.

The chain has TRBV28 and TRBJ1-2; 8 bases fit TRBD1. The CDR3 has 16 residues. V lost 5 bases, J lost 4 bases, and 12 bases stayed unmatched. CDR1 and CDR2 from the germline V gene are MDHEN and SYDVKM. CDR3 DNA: TGTGCCAGCAGTACAGGGGGGACGTCACCATTCTATGGCTACACCTTC. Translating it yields CASSTGGTSPFYGYTF.

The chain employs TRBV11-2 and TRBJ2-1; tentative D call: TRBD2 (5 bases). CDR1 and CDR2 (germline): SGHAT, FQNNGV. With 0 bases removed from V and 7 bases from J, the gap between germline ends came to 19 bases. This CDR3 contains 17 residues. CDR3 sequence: CASSLDEGLIIRNEQFF. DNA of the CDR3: TGTGCCAGCAGCTTAGATGAGGGTTTAATTATAAGGAATGAGCAGTTCTTC.